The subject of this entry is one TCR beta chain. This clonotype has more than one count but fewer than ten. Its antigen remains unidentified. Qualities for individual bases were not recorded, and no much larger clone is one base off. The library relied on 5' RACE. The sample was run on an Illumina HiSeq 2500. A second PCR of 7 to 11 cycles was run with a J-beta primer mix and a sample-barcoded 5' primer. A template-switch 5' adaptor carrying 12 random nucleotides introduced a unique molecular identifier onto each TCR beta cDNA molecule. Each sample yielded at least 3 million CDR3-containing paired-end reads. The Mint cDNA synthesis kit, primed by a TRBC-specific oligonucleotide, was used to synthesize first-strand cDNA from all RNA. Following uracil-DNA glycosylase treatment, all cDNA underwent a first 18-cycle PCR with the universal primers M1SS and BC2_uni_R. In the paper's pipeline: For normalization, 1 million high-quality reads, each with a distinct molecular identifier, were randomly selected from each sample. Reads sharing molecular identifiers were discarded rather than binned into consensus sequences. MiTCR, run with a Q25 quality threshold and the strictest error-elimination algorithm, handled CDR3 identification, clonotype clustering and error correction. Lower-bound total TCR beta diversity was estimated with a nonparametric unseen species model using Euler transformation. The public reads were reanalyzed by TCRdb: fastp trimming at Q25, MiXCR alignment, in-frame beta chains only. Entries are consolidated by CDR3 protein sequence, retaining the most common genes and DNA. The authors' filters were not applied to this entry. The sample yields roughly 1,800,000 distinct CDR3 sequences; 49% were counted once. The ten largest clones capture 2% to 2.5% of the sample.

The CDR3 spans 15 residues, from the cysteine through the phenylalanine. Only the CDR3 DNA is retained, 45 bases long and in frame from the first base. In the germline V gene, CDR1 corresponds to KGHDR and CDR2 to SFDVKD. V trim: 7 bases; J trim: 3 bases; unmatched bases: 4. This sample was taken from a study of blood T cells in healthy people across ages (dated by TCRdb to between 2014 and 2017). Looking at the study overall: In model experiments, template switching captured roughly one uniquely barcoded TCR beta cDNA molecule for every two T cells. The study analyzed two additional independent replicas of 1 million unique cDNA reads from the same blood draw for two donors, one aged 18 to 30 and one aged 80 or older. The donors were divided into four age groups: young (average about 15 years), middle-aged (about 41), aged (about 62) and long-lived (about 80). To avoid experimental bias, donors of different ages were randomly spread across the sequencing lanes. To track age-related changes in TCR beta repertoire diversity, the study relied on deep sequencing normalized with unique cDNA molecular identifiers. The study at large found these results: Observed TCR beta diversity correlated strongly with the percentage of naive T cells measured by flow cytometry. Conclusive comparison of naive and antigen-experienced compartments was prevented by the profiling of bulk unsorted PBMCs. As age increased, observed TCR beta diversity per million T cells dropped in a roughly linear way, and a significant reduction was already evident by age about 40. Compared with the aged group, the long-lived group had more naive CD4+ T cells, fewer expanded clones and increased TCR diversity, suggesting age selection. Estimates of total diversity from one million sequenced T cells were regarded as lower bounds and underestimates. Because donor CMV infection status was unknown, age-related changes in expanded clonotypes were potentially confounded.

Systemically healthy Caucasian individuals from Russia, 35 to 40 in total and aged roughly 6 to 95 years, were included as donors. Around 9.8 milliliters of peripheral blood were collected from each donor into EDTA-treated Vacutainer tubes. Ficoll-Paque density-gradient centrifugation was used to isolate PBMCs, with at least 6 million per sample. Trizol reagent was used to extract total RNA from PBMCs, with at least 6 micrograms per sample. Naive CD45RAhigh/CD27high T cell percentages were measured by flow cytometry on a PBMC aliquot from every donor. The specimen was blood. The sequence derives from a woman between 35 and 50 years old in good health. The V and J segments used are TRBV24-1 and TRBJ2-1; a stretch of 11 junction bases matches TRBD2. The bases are TGTGCCACCAGCCCCGGGACTAGCGGCTACAATGAGCAGTTCTTC. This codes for CATSPGTSGYNEQFF.